This TCR beta chain was obtained from a study of blood T cell repertoires in COVID-19 (TCRdb year 2020). Regarding the study in general: The collaborator samples originated in the United States, Italy and Spain and spanned the acute and convalescent phases of COVID-19. The material from the prospective study consisted of cDNA or gDNA derived from T cells, B-cell-depleted T cells, or PBMCs. Subjects who had been exposed to COVID-19, were actively infected with it, or had recovered from it provided the deeply sampled blood TCRbeta repertoires that made up the dataset. The repertoires were released in a freely available public database meant as a resource for research on the immune response to SARS-CoV-2. The samples were drawn from two sources: the first 160 participants of the ongoing ImmuneRACE study, and fewer than 1,500 subjects contributed by 6 global collaborators. Sample metadata almost always included a de-identified subject ID, COVID-19 status, age in years and sex. HLA class I and class II types, where available, came from metadata supplied by the sample provider rather than from assay-based typing.

Participants in the prospective study were enrolled through a virtual design, were aged roughly 18 to 90 years, and lived in about 25 United States geographic areas. Cohort assignment in the prospective study relied on participant-reported clinical history from a screening survey and a study questionnaire. Recovered participants in ImmuneRACE Cohort 3 were defined by two consecutive negative NP/OP PCR tests, clearance by a healthcare professional, or resolution of symptoms. Mobile phlebotomists in the prospective study collected whole blood, serum and a nasopharyngeal or oropharyngeal swab from every participant. Participants in the prospective study had the option to provide additional blood draws and questionnaires over a roughly two-month period. Prospective study blood samples were shipped either frozen or at room temperature before DNA extraction. The full study reports these points: The quantity of clinical and demographic metadata differed by source and by participant and was supplied without curation.

With respect to this clone: The antigen this receptor binds is unknown. One base away there is no much larger clone; base qualities are not given.

The immunoSEQ Assay, a bias-controlled multiplex PCR, was used to amplify TCRbeta CDR3 regions from genomic DNA. In the original analysis: The number of nucleated cells in each sample was estimated by amplification of reference gene primers within the assay. To quantify the absolute abundance of each unique TCRbeta CDR3 rearrangement, sequence reads were collapsed and filtered. For each sample, productive Simpson clonality was calculated as the square root of Simpson's diversity index over productive rearrangements. The immuneACCESS repertoire file appears here via TCRdb, limited to in-frame rearrangements. These files lack a portion of the clones; in checked studies, under half of the deficit traces to unresolved V genes, and the cause of the others is not known. The D gene and trimming were derived from the DNA, and the V and J assignments and clone size from that table. The sample table records about 330,000 clones; around nine tenths of these occur just once. The biggest ten clones account for 5% to 6% of the sample.

The TCR sequence derives from a man aged 25 to 45 who had recovered from COVID-19. Sequenced material: PBMCs or T cells enriched from blood (not recorded which).

Read as DNA, the sequence is TGTGCCAGCAGCTTATCAGTCTCCTACGAGCAGTACTTC. It is translated as CASSLSVSYEQYF. Here the chain combines TRBV7-9 and TRBJ2-7, with no D gene named confidently. From the cysteine through the phenylalanine, the CDR3 covers 13 amino acids. Kept here is only the CDR3 DNA, which spans 39 bases and is read in frame from base 1. V was cut back by 2 bases and J by 0 bases, leaving a gap of 5 bases between them. The germline V gene (reference sequence) sets CDR1 to SEHNR and CDR2 to FQNEAQ.